The entry below gives a single T cell receptor (beta chain) sequence along with its context. The treatment denotes: oral pan-JAK inhibitor, 5-10 mg twice daily. In alopecia areata patients, both lesional scalp punch biopsies and peripheral blood were collected. This sample stems from a study of CD8+ T cells in alopecia areata. Turning to the study itself: Oral tofacitinib, 5 to 10 mg twice daily, was given in an open-label trial.

Sequencing used cDNA as its template, made by extracting RNA and reverse transcribing it. Profiled with immunoSEQ multiplex PCR; TCRdb holds only in-frame clones, not every one. The sample yields roughly 190,000 clones, roughly 70% seen once. The germline V gene encodes CDR1 SQVTM and CDR2 ANQGSEA. CDR3 length: 12 amino acids. V lost 7 bases, J lost 10 bases, and 10 bases stayed unmatched. This sequence was found in a human donor with alopecia areata. Source: CD4+ T cells sorted from blood, taken at week 49, from a patient treated with tofacitinib. The rearrangement uses TRBV29-1 and TRBJ2-1, with 7 bases matching TRBD1. In DNA, the CDR3 is TGCAGCGCAGACAGGGTGAGGAAGGAGCAGTTCTTC. Protein sequence: CSADRVRKEQFF.